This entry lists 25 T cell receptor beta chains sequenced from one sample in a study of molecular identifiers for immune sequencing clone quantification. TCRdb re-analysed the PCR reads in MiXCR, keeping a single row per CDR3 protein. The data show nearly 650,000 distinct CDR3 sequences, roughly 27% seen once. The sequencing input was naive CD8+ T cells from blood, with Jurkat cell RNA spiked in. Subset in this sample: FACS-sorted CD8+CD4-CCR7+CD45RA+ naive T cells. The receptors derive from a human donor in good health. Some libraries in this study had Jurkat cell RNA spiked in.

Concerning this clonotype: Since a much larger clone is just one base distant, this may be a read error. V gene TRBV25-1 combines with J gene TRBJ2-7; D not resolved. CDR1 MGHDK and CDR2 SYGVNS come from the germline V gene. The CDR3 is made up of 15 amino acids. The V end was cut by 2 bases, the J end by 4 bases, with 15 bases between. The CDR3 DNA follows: TGTGCCAGCAGTGAAGTAGGCATGGCTACGTACGAGCAGTACTTC. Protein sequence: CASSEVGMATYEQYF.

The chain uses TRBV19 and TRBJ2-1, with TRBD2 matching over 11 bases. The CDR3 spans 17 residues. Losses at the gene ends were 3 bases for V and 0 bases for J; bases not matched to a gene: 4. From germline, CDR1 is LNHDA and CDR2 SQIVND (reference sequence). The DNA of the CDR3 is TGTGCCAGTAGTATCACTAGCGGGAGTTACTCCTACAATGAGCAGTTCTTC. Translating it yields CASSITSGSYSYNEQFF.

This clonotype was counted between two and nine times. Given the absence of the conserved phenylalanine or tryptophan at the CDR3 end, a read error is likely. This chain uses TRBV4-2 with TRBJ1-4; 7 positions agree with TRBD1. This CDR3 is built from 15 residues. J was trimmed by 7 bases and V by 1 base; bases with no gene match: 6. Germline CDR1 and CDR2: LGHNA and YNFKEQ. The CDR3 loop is CASSQGTGEGEKLFS. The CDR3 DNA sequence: TGTGCCAGCAGCCAAGGCACAGGGGAGGGTGAAAAACTGTTTTCT.

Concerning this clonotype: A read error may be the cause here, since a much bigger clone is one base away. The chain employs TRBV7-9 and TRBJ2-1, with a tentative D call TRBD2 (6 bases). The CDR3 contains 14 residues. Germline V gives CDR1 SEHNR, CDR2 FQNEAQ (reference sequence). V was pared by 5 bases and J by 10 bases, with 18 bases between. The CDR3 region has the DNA TGTGCCAGCAGCCGCCCGGGGAGGTTGGAGGAGCAGTTCTTC. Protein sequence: CASSRPGRLEEQFF.

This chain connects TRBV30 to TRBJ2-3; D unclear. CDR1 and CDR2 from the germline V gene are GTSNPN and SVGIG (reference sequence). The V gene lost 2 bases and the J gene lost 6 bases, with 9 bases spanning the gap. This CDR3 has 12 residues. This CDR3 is CAWSWQGDTQYF. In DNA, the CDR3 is TGTGCCTGGAGTTGGCAAGGGGATACGCAGTATTTT.

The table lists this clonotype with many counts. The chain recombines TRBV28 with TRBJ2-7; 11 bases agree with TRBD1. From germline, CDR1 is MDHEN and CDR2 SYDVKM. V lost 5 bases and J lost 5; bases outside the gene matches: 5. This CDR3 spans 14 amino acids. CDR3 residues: CASSPRTGGDEQYF. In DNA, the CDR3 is TGTGCCAGCAGTCCCCGGACAGGGGGCGACGAGCAGTACTTC.

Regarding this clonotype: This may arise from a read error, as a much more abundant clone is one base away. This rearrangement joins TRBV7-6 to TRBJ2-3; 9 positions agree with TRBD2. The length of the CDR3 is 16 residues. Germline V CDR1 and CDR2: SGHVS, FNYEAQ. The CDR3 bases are TGTGCCAGCAGCATCCTAGCGGGGACTAGCACAGATACGCAGTGTTTT. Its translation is CASSILAGTSTDTQCF.

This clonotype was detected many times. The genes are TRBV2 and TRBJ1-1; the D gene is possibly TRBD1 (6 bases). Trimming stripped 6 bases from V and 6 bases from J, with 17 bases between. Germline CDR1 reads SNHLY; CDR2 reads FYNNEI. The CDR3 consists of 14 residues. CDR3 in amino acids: CASRLQTGGSEAFF. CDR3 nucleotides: TGTGCCAGCAGACTACAGACCGGGGGCTCTGAAGCTTTCTTT.

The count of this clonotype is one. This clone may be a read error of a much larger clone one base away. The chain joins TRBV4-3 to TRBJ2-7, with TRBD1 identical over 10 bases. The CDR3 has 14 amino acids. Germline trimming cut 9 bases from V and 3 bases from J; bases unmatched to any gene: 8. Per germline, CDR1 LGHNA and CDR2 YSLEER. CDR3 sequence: CARSTGTGDYEQYF. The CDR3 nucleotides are TGCGCCAGGAGTACCGGGACAGGGGACTACGAGCAGTACTTC.

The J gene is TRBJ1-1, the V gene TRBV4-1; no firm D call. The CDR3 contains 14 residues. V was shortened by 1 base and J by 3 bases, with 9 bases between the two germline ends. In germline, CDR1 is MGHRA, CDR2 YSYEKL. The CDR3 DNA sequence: TGCGCCAGCAGCCAAGTTTCGTCCCACACTGAAGCTTTCTTT. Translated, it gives CASSQVSSHTEAFF.

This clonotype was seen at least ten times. The CDR3 protein is CASSFGLAGVEETQYF. CDR3 nucleotide sequence: TGTGCCAGCAGCTTTGGACTAGCGGGAGTTGAGGAGACCCAGTACTTC. The rearrangement uses TRBV7-9 and TRBJ2-5, with 13 bases lining up with TRBD2. The CDR3 runs to 16 residues. V lost 3 bases to trimming and J lost 5 bases; unmatched junction nucleotides: 6. Germline V gives CDR1 SEHNR, CDR2 FQNEAQ (reference sequence).

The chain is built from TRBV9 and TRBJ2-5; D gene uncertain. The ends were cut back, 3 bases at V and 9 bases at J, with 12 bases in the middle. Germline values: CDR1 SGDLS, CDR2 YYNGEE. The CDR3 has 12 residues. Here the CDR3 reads CASSAEFPPQYF. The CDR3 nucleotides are TGTGCCAGCAGCGCCGAGTTTCCCCCCCAGTACTTC.

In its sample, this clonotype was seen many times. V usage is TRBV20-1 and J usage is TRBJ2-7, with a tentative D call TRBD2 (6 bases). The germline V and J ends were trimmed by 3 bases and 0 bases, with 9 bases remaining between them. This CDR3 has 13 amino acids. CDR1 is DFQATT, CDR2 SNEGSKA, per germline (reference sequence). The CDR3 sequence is CSASGGSSYEQYF. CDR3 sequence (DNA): TGCAGTGCTAGCGGGGGAAGCTCCTACGAGCAGTACTTC.

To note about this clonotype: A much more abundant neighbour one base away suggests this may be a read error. CDR3 nucleotides: TGCAGTGCAGCGTCACGGACAGGGGTGTCCTACGAGCAGTACTTC. It codes for CSAASRTGVSYEQYF. The V and J genes are TRBV20-1 and TRBJ2-7; 9 nucleotides align to TRBD1. The CDR3 is made up of 15 amino acids. Germline trimming cut 6 bases from V and 1 base from J; bases unmatched to any gene: 10. Germline-derived CDR1 and CDR2 are DFQATT and SNEGSKA (reference sequence).

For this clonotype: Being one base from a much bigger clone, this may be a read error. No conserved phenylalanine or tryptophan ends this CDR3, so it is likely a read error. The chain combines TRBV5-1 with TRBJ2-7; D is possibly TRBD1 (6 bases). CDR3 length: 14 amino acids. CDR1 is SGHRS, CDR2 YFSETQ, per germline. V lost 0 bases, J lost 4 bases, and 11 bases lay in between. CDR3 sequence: CASSLDSTGYEQYL. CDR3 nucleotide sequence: TGCGCCAGCAGCTTGGATTCAACAGGGTACGAGCAGTACCTC.

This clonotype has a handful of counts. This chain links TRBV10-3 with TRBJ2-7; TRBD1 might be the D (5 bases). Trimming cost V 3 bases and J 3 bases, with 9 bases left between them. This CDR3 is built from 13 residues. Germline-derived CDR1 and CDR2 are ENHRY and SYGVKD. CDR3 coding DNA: TGTGCCATCAGTGATGGGGCCCTCTACGAGCAGTACTTC. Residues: CAISDGALYEQYF.

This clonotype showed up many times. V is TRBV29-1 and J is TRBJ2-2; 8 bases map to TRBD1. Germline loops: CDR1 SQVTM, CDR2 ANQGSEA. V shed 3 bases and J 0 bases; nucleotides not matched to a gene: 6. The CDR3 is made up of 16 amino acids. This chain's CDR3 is CSVETGQESNTGELFF. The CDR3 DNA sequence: TGCAGCGTTGAGACGGGACAGGAATCGAACACCGGGGAGCTGTTTTTT.

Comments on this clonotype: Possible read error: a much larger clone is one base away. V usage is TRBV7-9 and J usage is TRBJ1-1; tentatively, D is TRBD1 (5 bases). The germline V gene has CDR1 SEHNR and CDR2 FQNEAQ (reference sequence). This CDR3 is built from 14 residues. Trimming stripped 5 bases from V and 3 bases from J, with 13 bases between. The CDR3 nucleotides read TGTGCCAGCAGCCACCCAGGGTACCACACTGAAGCTTTCTTT. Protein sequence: CASSHPGYHTEAFF.

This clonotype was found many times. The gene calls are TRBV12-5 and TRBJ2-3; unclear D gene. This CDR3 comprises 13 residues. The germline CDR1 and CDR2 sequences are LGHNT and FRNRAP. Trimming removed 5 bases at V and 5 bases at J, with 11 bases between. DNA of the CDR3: TGTGCTAGTGGTCCGCCCGAGAAAGATACGCAGTATTTT. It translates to CASGPPEKDTQYF.

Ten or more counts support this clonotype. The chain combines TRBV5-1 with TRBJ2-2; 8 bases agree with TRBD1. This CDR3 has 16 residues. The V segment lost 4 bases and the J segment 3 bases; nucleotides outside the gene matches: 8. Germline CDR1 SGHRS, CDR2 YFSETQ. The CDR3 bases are TGCGCCAGCAGCCCCACGGACAGGGCGCACACCGGGGAGCTGTTTTTT. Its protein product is CASSPTDRAHTGELFF. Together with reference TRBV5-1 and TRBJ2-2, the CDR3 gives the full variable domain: KAGVTQTPRYLIKTRGQQVTLSCSPISGHRSVSWYQQTPGQGLQFLFEYFSETQRNKGNFPGRFSGRQFSNSRSEMNVSTLELGDSALYLCASSPTDRAHTGELFFGEGSRLTVL.

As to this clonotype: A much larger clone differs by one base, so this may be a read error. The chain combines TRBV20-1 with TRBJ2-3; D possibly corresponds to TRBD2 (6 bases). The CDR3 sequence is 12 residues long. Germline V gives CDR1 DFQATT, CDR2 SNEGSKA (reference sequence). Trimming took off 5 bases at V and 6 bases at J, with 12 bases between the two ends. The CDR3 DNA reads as TGCAGTGCTTGTGCCCTAGCGGATACGCAGTATTTT. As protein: CSACALADTQYF.

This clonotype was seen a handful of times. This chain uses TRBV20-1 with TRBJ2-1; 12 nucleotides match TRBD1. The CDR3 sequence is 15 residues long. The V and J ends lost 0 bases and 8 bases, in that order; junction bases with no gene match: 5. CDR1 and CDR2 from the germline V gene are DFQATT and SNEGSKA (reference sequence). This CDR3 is CSARDGGQGAYEQFF. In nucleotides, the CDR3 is TGCAGTGCTAGAGATGGGGGACAGGGGGCGTATGAGCAGTTCTTC.

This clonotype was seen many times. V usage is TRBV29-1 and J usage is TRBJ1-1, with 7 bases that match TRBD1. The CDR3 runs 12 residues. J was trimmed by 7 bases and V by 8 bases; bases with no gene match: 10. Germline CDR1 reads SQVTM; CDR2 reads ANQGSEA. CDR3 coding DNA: TGCAGCAAGACAGGGAACGACGGTGAAGCTTTCTTT. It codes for CSKTGNDGEAFF.

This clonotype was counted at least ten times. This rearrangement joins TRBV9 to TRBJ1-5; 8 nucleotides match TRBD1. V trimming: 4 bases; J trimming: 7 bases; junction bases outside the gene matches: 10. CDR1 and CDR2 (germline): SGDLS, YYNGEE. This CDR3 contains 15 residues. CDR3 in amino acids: CASSPGGQFWQPQHF. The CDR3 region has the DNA TGTGCCAGCAGCCCAGGGGGCCAGTTCTGGCAGCCCCAGCATTTT.

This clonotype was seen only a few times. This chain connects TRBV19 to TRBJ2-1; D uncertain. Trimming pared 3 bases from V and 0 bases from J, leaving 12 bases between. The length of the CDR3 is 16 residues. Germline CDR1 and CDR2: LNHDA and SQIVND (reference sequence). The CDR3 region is CASSILRQSSYNEQFF. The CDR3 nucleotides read TGTGCCAGTAGTATTCTTAGGCAGAGCTCCTACAATGAGCAGTTCTTC.